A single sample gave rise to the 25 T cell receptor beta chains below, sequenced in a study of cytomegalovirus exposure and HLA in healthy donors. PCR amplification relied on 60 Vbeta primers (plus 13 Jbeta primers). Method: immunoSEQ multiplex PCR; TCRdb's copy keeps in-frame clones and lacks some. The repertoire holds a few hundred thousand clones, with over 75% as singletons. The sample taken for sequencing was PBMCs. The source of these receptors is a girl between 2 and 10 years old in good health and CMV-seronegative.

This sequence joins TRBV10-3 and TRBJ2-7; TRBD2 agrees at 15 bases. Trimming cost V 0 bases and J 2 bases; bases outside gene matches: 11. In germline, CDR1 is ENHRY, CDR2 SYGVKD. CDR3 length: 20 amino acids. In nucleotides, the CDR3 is TGTGCCATCAGTGAGTCCGGACTAGCGGGAGGGGCGGCCCCCACCTACGAGCAGTACTTC. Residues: CAISESGLAGGAAPTYEQYF.

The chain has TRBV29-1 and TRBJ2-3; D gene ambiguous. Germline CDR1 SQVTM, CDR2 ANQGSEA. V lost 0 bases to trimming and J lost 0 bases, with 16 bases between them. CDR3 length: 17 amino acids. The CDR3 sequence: CSVEDSGARTSTDTQYF. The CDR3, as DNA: TGCAGCGTTGAAGATTCCGGAGCTCGTACTAGCACAGATACGCAGTATTTT.

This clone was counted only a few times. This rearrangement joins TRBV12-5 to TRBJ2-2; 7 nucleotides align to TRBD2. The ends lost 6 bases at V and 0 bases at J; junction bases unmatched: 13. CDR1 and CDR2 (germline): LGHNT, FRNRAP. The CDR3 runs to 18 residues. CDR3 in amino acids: CASGQRPSLAANTGELFF. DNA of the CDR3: TGTGCTAGTGGACAAAGGCCATCCCTAGCGGCGAACACCGGGGAGCTGTTTTTT.

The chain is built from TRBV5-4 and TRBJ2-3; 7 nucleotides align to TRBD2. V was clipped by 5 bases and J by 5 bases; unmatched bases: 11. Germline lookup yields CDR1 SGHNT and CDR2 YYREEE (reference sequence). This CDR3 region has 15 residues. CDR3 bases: TGTGCCAGCAGGCCGTCGGGCGGGGGAGGAGATACGCAGTATTTT. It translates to CASRPSGGGGDTQYF.

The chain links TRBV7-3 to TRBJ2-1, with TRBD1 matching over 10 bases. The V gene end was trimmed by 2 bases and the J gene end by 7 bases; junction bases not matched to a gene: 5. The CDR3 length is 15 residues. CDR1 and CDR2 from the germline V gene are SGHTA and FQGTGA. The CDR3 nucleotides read TGTGCCAGCAGCTTAGCCGGGACAGGGGCGAATGAGCAGTTCTTC. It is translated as CASSLAGTGANEQFF.

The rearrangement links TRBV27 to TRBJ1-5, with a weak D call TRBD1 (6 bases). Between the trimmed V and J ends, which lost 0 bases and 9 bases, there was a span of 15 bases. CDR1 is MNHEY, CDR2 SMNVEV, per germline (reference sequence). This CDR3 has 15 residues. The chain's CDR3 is CASSLSTGPSMPQHF. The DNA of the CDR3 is TGTGCCAGCAGTTTATCTACAGGGCCCAGCATGCCCCAGCATTTT.

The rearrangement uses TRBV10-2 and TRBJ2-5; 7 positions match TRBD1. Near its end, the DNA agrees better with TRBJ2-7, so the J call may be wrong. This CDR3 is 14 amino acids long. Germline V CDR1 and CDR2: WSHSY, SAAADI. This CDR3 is CASSPRQGTHEQYF. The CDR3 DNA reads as TGCGCCAGCAGTCCACGACAGGGAACCCACGAGCAGTACTTC.

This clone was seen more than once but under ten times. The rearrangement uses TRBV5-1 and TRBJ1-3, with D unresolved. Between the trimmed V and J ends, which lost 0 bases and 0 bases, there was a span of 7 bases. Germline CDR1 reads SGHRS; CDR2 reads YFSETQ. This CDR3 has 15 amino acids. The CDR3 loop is CASSLDQASGNTIYF. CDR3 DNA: TGCGCCAGCAGCTTGGATCAGGCCTCTGGAAACACCATATATTTT.

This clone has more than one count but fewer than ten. CDR3 DNA: TGTGCCAGCAGCAAAAGGACGGGAACCACTAAGTCCAGTTCTGGGGCCAACGTCCTGACTTTC. Translating gives CASSKRTGTTKSSSGANVLTF. The chain combines TRBV21-1 with TRBJ2-6; TRBD2, the D gene given by the table, was not confirmed from the DNA. TRBV21-1 is reported as a pseudogene. The CDR3 spans 21 residues.

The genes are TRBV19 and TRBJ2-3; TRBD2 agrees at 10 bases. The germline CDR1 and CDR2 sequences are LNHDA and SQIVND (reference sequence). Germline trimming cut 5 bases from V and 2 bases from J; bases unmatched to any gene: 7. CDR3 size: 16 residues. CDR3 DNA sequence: TGTGCCAGTAGTCCACTAGCGGGGAGACTCACAGATACGCAGTATTTT. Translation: CASSPLAGRLTDTQYF.

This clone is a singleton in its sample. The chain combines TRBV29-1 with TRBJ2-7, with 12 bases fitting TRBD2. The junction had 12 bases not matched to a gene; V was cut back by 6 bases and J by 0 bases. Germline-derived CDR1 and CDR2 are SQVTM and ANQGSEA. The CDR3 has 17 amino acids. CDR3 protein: CSVQAGTSGFFSYEQYF. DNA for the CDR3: TGCAGCGTCCAAGCCGGGACTAGCGGGTTTTTCTCCTACGAGCAGTACTTC.

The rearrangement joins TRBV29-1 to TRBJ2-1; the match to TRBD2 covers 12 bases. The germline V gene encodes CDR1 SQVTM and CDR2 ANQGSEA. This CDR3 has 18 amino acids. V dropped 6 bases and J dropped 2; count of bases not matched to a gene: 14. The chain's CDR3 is CSVSGTSGFQTAYNEQFF. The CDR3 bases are TGCAGCGTGTCCGGGACTAGCGGGTTCCAGACGGCCTACAATGAGCAGTTCTTC.

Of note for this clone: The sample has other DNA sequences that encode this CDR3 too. The CDR3 coding sequence is TGTGCCAGCAGCTTAGGCAGGAACACCGGGGAGCTGTTTTTT. Translation: CASSLGRNTGELFF. The chain recombines TRBV7-3 with TRBJ2-2; D remains ambiguous. The CDR3 is 14 amino acids. Germline V lookup: CDR1 SGHTA, CDR2 FQGTGA. Trimming left V 2 bases short and J 1 base short, with 5 bases between.

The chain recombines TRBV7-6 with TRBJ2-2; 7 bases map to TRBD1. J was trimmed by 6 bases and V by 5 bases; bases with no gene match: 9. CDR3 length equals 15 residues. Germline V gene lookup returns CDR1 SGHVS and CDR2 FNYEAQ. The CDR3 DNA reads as TGTGCCAGCAGCCCGACAGGGAATTCCGCCGGGGAGCTGTTTTTT. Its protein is CASSPTGNSAGELFF.

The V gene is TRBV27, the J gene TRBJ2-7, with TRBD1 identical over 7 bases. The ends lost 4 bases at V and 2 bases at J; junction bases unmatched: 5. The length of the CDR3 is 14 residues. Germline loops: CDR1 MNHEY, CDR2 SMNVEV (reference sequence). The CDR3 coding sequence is TGTGCCAGCAGTTACAGGGACAGTCCCTACGAGCAGTACTTC. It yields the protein CASSYRDSPYEQYF.

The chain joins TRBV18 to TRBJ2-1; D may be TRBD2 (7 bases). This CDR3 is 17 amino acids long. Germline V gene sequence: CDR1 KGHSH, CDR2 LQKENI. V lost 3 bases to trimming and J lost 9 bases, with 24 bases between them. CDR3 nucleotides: TGTGCCAGCTCACCTCAACAAGGGGGGGGGCTCATCGTTGAGCAGTTCTTC. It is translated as CASSPQQGGGLIVEQFF.

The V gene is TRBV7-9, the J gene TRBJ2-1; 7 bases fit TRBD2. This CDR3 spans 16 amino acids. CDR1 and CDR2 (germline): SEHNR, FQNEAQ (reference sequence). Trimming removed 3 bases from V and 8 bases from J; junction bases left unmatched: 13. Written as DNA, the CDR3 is TGTGCCAGCAGCTTCCTAGCGGCCTCGAGCGGAGATGAGCAGTTCTTC. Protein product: CASSFLAASSGDEQFF.

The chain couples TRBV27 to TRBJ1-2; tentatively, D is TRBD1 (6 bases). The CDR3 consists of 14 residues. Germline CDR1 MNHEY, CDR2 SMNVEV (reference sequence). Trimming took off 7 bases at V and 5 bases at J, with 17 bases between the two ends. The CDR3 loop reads CASTPAGRGYGYTF. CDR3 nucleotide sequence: TGTGCCAGCACTCCCGCGGGCAGGGGATATGGCTACACCTTC.

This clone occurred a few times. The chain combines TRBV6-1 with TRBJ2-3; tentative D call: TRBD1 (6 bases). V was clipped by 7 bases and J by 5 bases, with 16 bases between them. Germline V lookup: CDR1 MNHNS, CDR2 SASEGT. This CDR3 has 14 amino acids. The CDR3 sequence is CASNGQYLGDTQYF. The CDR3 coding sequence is TGTGCCAGCAACGGACAGTACCTAGGAGATACGCAGTATTTT.

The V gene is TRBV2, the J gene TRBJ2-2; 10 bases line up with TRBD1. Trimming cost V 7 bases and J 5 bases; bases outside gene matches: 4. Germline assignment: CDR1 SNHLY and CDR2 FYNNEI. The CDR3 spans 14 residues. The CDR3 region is CASTGTGATGELFF. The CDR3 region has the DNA TGTGCCAGCACCGGGACAGGGGCTACCGGGGAGCTGTTTTTT. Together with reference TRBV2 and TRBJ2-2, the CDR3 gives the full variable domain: EPEVTQTPSHQVTQMGQEVILRCVPISNHLYFYWYRQILGQKVEFLVSFYNNEISEKSEIFDDQFSVERPDGSNFTLKIRSTKLEDSAMYFCASTGTGATGELFFGEGSRLTVL.

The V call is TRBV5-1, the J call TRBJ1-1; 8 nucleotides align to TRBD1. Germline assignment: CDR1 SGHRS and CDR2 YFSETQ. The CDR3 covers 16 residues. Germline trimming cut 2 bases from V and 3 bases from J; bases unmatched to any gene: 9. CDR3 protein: CASSLPTGASYTEAFF. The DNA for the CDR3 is TGCGCCAGCAGCTTACCGACAGGGGCAAGTTACACTGAAGCTTTCTTT.

CDR3 protein: CASSWWGGFYF. CDR3 nucleotides: TGTGCCAGCAGTTGGTGGGGGGGGTTTTACTTC. The gene calls are TRBV27 and TRBJ2-4; 7 nucleotides align to TRBD2. The CDR3 is 11 amino acids. Germline V gene data show CDR1 as MNHEY and CDR2 as SMNVEV (reference sequence). The trim removed 4 bases at V and 16 bases at J, leaving 7 bases unmatched.

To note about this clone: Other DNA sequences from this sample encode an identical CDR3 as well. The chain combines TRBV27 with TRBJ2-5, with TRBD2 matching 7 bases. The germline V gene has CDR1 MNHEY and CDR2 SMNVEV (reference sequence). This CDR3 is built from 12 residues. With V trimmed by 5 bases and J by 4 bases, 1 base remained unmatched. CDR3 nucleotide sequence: TGTGCCAGCAGTACGGGAGGAGAGACCCAGTACTTC. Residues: CASSTGGETQYF.

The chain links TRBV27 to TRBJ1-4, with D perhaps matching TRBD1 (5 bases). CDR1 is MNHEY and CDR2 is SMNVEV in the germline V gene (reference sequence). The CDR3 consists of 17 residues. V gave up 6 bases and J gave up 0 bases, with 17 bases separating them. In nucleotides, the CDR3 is TGTGCCAGCAGCCCGTCCAGGGTTTCGGCAACTAATGAAAAACTGTTTTTT. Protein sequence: CASSPSRVSATNEKLFF.

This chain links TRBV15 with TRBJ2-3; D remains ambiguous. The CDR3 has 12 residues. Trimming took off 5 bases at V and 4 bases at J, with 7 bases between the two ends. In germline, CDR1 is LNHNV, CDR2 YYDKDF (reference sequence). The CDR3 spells CATSQNSDTQYF. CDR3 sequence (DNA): TGTGCCACCAGCCAGAATTCAGATACGCAGTATTTT. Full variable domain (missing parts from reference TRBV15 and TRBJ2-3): DAMVIQNPRYQVTQFGKPVTLSCSQTLNHNVMYWYQQKSSQAPKLLFHYYDKDFNNEADTPDNFQSRRPNTSFCFLDIRSPGLGDTAMYLCATSQNSDTQYFGPGTRLTVL.